The 25 T cell receptor beta chains reported below all come from one sample, sequenced in a study of somatic mutations in cytotoxic T cells in rheumatoid arthritis (dated by TCRdb to 2016 to 2017). Receptors were amplified or captured by the immunoSEQ multiplex PCR assay. TCRdb obtained this table from immuneACCESS and retained in-frame rearrangements with V and J assigned. These tables miss some clones; where compared with another copy, unresolved V genes account for less than half of the shortfall, and the remainder is unexplained. In all, the sample holds about 30,000 clones, and around 83% of those were seen once. The top ten clones comprise 7.5% to 9.5% of the sample. Sequenced: CD8+ T cells sorted from blood. Receptors originate from an adult with rheumatoid arthritis.

The chain couples TRBV2 to TRBJ1-2; TRBD1 agrees at 8 bases. There are 15 residues in the CDR3. The junction had 11 bases not matched to a gene; V was cut back by 3 bases and J by 8 bases. CDR1 is SNHLY and CDR2 is FYNNEI in the germline V gene. The CDR3 reads CASSDGQGNLLGYTF. DNA of the CDR3: TGTGCCAGCAGTGATGGACAGGGAAACCTCCTCGGCTACACCTTC.

The chain couples TRBV7-3 to TRBJ1-1, with D perhaps matching TRBD1 (5 bases). The CDR3 is 14 amino acids. Looked up from germline, CDR1 is SGHTA and CDR2 is FQGTGA. Deletions cut 4 bases from V and 3 bases from J, with 12 bases between. CDR3 in amino acids: CASSSGPGDTEAFF. The DNA for the CDR3 is TGTGCCAGCAGCTCTGGTCCGGGGGACACTGAAGCTTTCTTT.

This chain links TRBV19 with TRBJ1-2; 9 bases agree with TRBD1. This CDR3 has 15 residues. The V gene's germline CDR1 is LNHDA and CDR2 SQIVND (reference sequence). With V trimmed by 7 bases and J by 8 bases, 14 bases remained unmatched. The CDR3 DNA sequence: TGTGCCAGTAAATACCGACAGGGGGATCTGGGAGGCTACACCTTC. This encodes CASKYRQGDLGGYTF.

This chain uses TRBV29-1 with TRBJ2-2; D might be TRBD1 (7 bases). There are 17 residues in the CDR3. Germline loops: CDR1 SQVTM, CDR2 ANQGSEA. The V end lost 5 bases, the J end lost 0 bases, and 19 bases lay between the germline ends. The chain's CDR3 is CSVQGSDRDSNTGELFF. CDR3 DNA sequence: TGCAGCGTTCAGGGATCCGACAGGGACTCGAACACCGGGGAGCTGTTTTTT.

The table lists this clone with a count of one. V usage is TRBV7-9 and J usage is TRBJ1-5; the D is unclear. There are 13 residues in the CDR3. The germline V gene has CDR1 SEHNR and CDR2 FQNEAQ (reference sequence). Deletions cut 5 bases from V and 3 bases from J, with 8 bases between. CDR3 coding DNA: TGTGCCAGCAGCGGTGGGGTCAATCAGCCCCAGCATTTT. Translation gives CASSGGVNQPQHF.

The rearrangement uses TRBV6-4 and TRBJ2-1; 14 bases fit TRBD2. The germline gives CDR1 MRHNA, CDR2 SNTAGT. The CDR3 covers 16 residues. The trim removed 4 bases at V and 5 bases at J, leaving 4 bases unmatched. CDR3 sequence: CASSVGTSGGHNEQFF. In DNA form, the CDR3 reads TGTGCCAGCAGTGTCGGGACTAGCGGGGGTCACAATGAGCAGTTCTTC.

The chain has TRBV13 and TRBJ1-4; D is uncertain. This CDR3 contains 15 residues. The germline V gene encodes CDR1 PRHDT and CDR2 FYEKMQ (reference sequence). Trimming shortened V by 0 bases and J by 3 bases, and 8 bases separated the two germline ends. As DNA, the CDR3 is TGTGCCAGCAGCTTAGGGCCCAGACCTAATGAAAAACTGTTTTTT. It yields the protein CASSLGPRPNEKLFF. Full variable domain (missing parts from reference TRBV13 and TRBJ1-4): AAGVIQSPRHLIKEKRETATLKCYPIPRHDTVYWYQQGPGQDPQFLISFYEKMQSDKGSIPDRFSAQQFSDYHSELNMSSLELGDSALYFCASSLGPRPNEKLFFGSGTQLSVL.

The rearrangement joins TRBV19 to TRBJ2-1; D unresolved. V lost 8 bases and J 10 bases, leaving 12 bases between the germline ends. Germline CDR1 LNHDA, CDR2 SQIVND (reference sequence). The CDR3 extends over 11 amino acids. CDR3: CASHGRGEQFF. The CDR3 DNA reads TGTGCCAGTCACGGCCGTGGGGAGCAGTTCTTC.

This chain joins TRBV2 and TRBJ2-2; D not resolved. This CDR3 contains 16 residues. Trimming removed 5 bases from V and 2 bases from J, with 15 bases in between. Germline CDR1 and CDR2: SNHLY and FYNNEI. CDR3 protein: CASSPRLVANTGELFF. CDR3 nucleotides: TGTGCCAGCAGTCCCCGGCTTGTCGCCAACACCGGGGAGCTGTTTTTT.

This clone was counted between two and nine times. The chain has TRBV5-6 and TRBJ2-7; D is possibly TRBD2 (5 bases). Trimming left V 4 bases short and J 6 bases short, with 11 bases between. Germline loops: CDR1 SGHDT, CDR2 YYEEEE. The CDR3 is made up of 12 amino acids. DNA of the CDR3: TGTGCCAGCAGCGCGGGTGGGGTCGAGCAGTACTTC. Encoded protein: CASSAGGVEQYF.

The V call is TRBV19, the J call TRBJ2-7, with D unclear. V was cut by 6 bases and J by 5 bases, with 17 bases left in between. This CDR3 region has 14 residues. Looked up from germline, CDR1 is LNHDA and CDR2 is SQIVND (reference sequence). This CDR3 is CASSSDGAGDEQYF. The CDR3 nucleotides read TGTGCCAGTAGCTCGGACGGAGCCGGCGACGAGCAGTACTTC.

V usage is TRBV5-1 and J usage is TRBJ2-1; D is unclear. V was trimmed by 4 bases and J by 5 bases, leaving 13 bases between them. The germline CDR1 and CDR2 sequences are SGHRS and YFSETQ. This CDR3 has 14 amino acids. CDR3 coding DNA: TGCGCCAGCAGCCTCTACCTATCGGACAATGAGCAGTTCTTC. This sequence encodes CASSLYLSDNEQFF.

V usage is TRBV6-6 and J usage is TRBJ1-1; D may be TRBD1 (5 bases). CDR3 length: 12 amino acids. CDR1 is MNHNY and CDR2 is SVGAGI in the germline V gene (reference sequence). The ends were cut back, 8 bases at V and 5 bases at J, with 12 bases in the middle. CDR3 residues: CASSLGETEAFF. CDR3 nucleotides: TGTGCCAGCTCCTTGGGGGAGACTGAAGCTTTCTTT.

This rearrangement joins TRBV15 to TRBJ2-2; 8 bases agree with TRBD1. The V gene end was trimmed by 5 bases and the J gene end by 3 bases; junction bases not matched to a gene: 2. Germline-derived CDR1 and CDR2 are LNHNV and YYDKDF (reference sequence). The CDR3 is made up of 14 amino acids. The CDR3 DNA reads as TGTGCCACCAGCGACAGGGGCGACACCGGGGAGCTGTTTTTT. Translation: CATSDRGDTGELFF.

The rearrangement links TRBV21-1 to TRBJ2-7; TRBD1 is the table's D call, not checked against the DNA. TRBV21-1 is an annotated pseudogene. The CDR3 spans 16 residues. CDR3 protein: CASSKAPGQGSYEQYF. CDR3 nucleotide sequence: TGTGCCAGCAGCAAAGCCCCTGGACAGGGGTCCTACGAGCAGTACTTC.

V is TRBV28 and J is TRBJ2-5; D assignment may be TRBD1 or TRBD2 (7 bases each). V lost 5 bases and J 5 bases, leaving 15 bases between the germline ends. Germline V CDR1 and CDR2: MDHEN, SYDVKM. This CDR3 comprises 14 residues. The CDR3 DNA reads TGTGCCAGCAGTCCACAGGGGAGGGAGGAGACCCAGTACTTC. It specifies CASSPQGREETQYF.

Only a few counts were recorded for this clone. V and J are TRBV7-2 and TRBJ1-5; D call uncertain. V lost 1 base, J lost 4 bases, and 8 bases lay in between. The CDR3 is 14 amino acids. Germline assignment: CDR1 SGHTA and CDR2 FQGNSA. The CDR3 DNA sequence: TGTGCCAGCAGCTTAGGAGGTAGGAATCAGCCCCAGCATTTT. Protein sequence: CASSLGGRNQPQHF.

The V and J genes are TRBV9 and TRBJ2-2; either TRBD1 or TRBD2 may supply D (5 bases each). CDR1 SGDLS and CDR2 YYNGEE come from the germline V gene. Trimming stripped 3 bases from V and 3 bases from J, with 18 bases between. The CDR3 covers 17 residues. CDR3 DNA sequence: TGTGCCAGCAGCGGACCCCCTAGGGGAGCTTACACCGGGGAGCTGTTTTTT. Translated, it gives CASSGPPRGAYTGELFF.

This clone has a single count. The V gene is TRBV7-6, the J gene TRBJ2-6; D not certain. The CDR3 totals 18 residues. The germline V gene encodes CDR1 SGHVS and CDR2 FNYEAQ. Deletions cut 1 base from V and 1 base from J, with 14 bases between. Here the CDR3 DNA reads TGTGCCAGCAGCTTAGGTGCGAGAATAACTTCTGGGGCCAACGTCCTGACTTTC. Its protein product is CASSLGARITSGANVLTF.

This clone came up once. At the DNA level, this CDR3 is encoded by other sequences in the same sample as well. The rearrangement uses TRBV2 and TRBJ2-7; 7 nucleotides agree with TRBD1. V was pared by 11 bases and J by 2 bases, with 18 bases of the junction left unmatched. The CDR3 totals 16 residues. In germline, CDR1 is SNHLY, CDR2 FYNNEI. The CDR3 reads CASLTTSRGQTYEQYF. The CDR3 region has the DNA TGTGCCTCGCTCACAACCTCTAGGGGACAGACCTACGAGCAGTACTTC.

This chain uses TRBV9 with TRBJ2-1; 12 nucleotides line up with TRBD2. The CDR3 sequence is 16 residues long. CDR1 and CDR2 (germline): SGDLS, YYNGEE. V shed 1 base and J 10 bases; nucleotides not matched to a gene: 9. CDR3 in DNA: TGTGCCAGCAGCGTAATTCCTAGCGGGGGGGCAGGGGAGCAGTTCTTC. Translating gives CASSVIPSGGAGEQFF.

The genes are TRBV18 and TRBJ2-2; D perhaps matches TRBD2 (6 bases). The CDR3 totals 15 residues. Germline loops: CDR1 KGHSH, CDR2 LQKENI. V lost 6 bases to trimming and J lost 3 bases, with 14 bases between them. The CDR3 DNA follows: TGTGCCAGCTCGCCGACTAGTAGGTACACCGGGGAGCTGTTTTTT. Translated: CASSPTSRYTGELFF.

The chain uses TRBV28 and TRBJ2-7; the D call may be TRBD1 or TRBD2 (5 bases each). Trimming left V 5 bases short and J 0 bases short, with 20 bases between. Looked up from germline, CDR1 is MDHEN and CDR2 is SYDVKM. The CDR3 consists of 17 residues. This CDR3 reads CASSPPPGTASSYEQYF. The CDR3 DNA reads as TGTGCCAGCAGTCCCCCCCCCGGGACGGCAAGCTCCTACGAGCAGTACTTC.

V and J are TRBV11-3 and TRBJ2-7; possible D gene TRBD1, 5 bases. This CDR3 comprises 13 residues. Per the germline V gene, CDR1 is SGHNT and CDR2 is YENEEA. V shed 5 bases and J shed 0 bases, with 8 bases lying between them. The CDR3 DNA is TGTGCCAGCAGCCCAGGGCTCTCCTACGAGCAGTACTTC. Translation gives CASSPGLSYEQYF.

V is TRBV4-1 and J is TRBJ1-4, with D hard to call. The V end was cut by 4 bases, the J end by 7 bases, with 13 bases between. There are 14 residues in the CDR3. Germline CDR1 MGHRA, CDR2 YSYEKL. This CDR3 reads CASSPRRNAEKLFF. The CDR3 nucleotides read TGCGCCAGCAGCCCTAGACGGAATGCTGAAAAACTGTTTTTT.